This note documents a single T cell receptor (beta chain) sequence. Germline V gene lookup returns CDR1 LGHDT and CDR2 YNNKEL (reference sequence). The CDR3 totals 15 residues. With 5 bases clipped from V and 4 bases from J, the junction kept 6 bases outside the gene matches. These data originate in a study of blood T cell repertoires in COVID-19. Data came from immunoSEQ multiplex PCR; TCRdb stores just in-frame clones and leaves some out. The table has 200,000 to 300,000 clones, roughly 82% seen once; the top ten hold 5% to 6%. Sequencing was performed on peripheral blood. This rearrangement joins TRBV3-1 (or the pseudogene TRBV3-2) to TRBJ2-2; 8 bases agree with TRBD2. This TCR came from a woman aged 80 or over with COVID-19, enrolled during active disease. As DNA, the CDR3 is TGTGCCAGCAGCTCGATCGGGGGGGGCACCGGGGAGCTGTTTTTT. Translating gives CASSSIGGGTGELFF.